These T cell receptor beta chains were read from a single sample in a study of T cell responses to AZD1222 COVID-19 vaccine. Sequencing was performed with immunoSEQ multiplex PCR; in TCRdb, only in-frame clones are kept and a portion is missing. The sample consists of 140,000 to 150,000 clones, around 88% of them appearing once. Sequenced here: peripheral blood, sampled on day 0 of AZD1222 vaccination. The receptor source for this set is an adult in good health. Both conserved end residues are part of each CDR3. The order of the fields is J gene, D gene, V gene, clone size, CDR3 protein, CDR3 DNA. The D gene is left open where the match is weak. The listing skips clone size in some rows; elsewhere it reads once, few, many or a size class.

TRBJ1-3	.	TRBV10-3	.	CAISEPTGGGGFLGNTIYF	TGTGCCATCAGTGAGCCGACCGGGGGGGGCGGCTTCCTTGGAAACACCATATATTTT
TRBJ1-1	TRBD1	TRBV13	once	CASSFYRGANTEAFF	TGTGCCAGCAGCTTTTACAGGGGCGCGAACACTGAAGCTTTCTTT
TRBJ2-7	TRBD2	TRBV7-2	.	CASSPYYGGIAEQYF	TGTGCCAGCAGCCCATATTACGGGGGGATAGCCGAGCAGTACTTC
TRBJ2-3	.	TRBV5-1	.	CASSLSWGPDTQYF	TGCGCCAGCAGCTTGAGCTGGGGTCCAGATACGCAGTATTTT
TRBJ2-6	.	TRBV5-1	.	CASSSGGLNSGANVLTF	TGCGCCAGCAGCTCCGGGGGGCTGAACTCTGGGGCCAACGTCCTGACTTTC
TRBJ1-2	.	TRBV1	.	CTSSQDREFSYGYTF	TGCACCAGCAGCCAAGATCGAGAATTTAGCTATGGCTACACCTTC
TRBJ2-2	.	TRBV7-2	.	CASSRGTERGTGELFF	TGTGCCAGCAGTCGGGGGACCGAGAGGGGGACCGGGGAGCTGTTTTTT
TRBJ2-1	TRBD2	TRBV5-1	.	CASSLVGSGGGAAAEQFF	TGCGCCAGCAGCTTGGTCGGGTCTGGCGGGGGGGCTGCTGCTGAGCAGTTCTTC
TRBJ1-2	.	TRBV6-1	.	CASSEAARISGVGYTF	TGTGCCAGCAGTGAAGCAGCGAGAATTTCGGGGGTTGGCTACACCTTC
TRBJ2-1	TRBD1	TRBV6-5	.	CASRKQGSSYNEQFF	TGTGCCAGCAGAAAACAGGGGAGCTCCTACAATGAGCAGTTCTTC
TRBJ2-3	TRBD2	TRBV24-1	.	CATSDGTSDSTDTQYF	TGTGCCACCAGTGATGGCACTAGCGACTCCACAGATACGCAGTATTTT
TRBJ1-6	.	TRBV10-3	.	CAIKGAGGNSPLHF	TGTGCCATCAAAGGGGCGGGGGGTAATTCACCCCTCCACTTT
TRBJ2-2	TRBD2	TRBV12-5	.	CASGLVISAGVGWTGELFF	TGTGCTAGTGGTTTGGTGATATCGGCGGGGGTCGGATGGACCGGGGAGCTGTTTTTT
TRBJ1-2	.	TRBV7-6	.	CASSLGQANYGYTF	TGTGCCAGCAGCTTAGGACAGGCGAACTATGGCTACACCTTC
TRBJ1-1	.	TRBV7-3	.	CASSLTDTGTEAFF	TGTGCCAGCAGCTTAACCGACACCGGAACTGAAGCTTTCTTT
TRBJ1-2	TRBD1	TRBV5-1	.	CASSPGQKYGYTF	TGCGCCAGCAGCCCGGGACAGAAGTATGGCTACACCTTC
TRBJ2-5	TRBD2	TRBV5-1	.	CASSPGLAGGLQETQYF	TGCGCCAGCAGCCCCGGACTGGCGGGGGGCTTACAAGAGACCCAGTACTTC
TRBJ1-1	.	TRBV4-2	once	CASSQELTFGTEAFF	TGTGCCAGCAGCCAAGAATTGACGTTTGGCACTGAAGCTTTCTTT
TRBJ1-2	.	TRBV27	.	CASRGMGEGGYTF	TGTGCCAGCAGGGGCATGGGGGAGGGTGGCTACACCTTC
TRBJ1-5	TRBD1	TRBV27	.	CASSPGQGANQPQHF	TGTGCCAGCAGTCCCGGACAGGGGGCCAATCAGCCCCAGCATTTT
TRBJ2-1	.	TRBV6-4	.	CASSDSTTGRPEQFF	TGTGCCAGCAGTGACTCGACGACAGGCCGGCCTGAGCAGTTCTTC
TRBJ1-1	.	TRBV2	.	CASRSVRRLNTEAFF	TGTGCCAGCAGGAGTGTAAGGAGACTGAACACTGAAGCTTTCTTT
TRBJ2-7	.	TRBV9	.	CASSVGPGTGFYEQYF	TGTGCCAGCAGCGTAGGCCCCGGGACTGGCTTCTACGAGCAGTACTTC
TRBJ2-3	.	TRBV9	.	CASSSRVWGRTDTQYF	TGTGCCAGCAGCTCTCGGGTGTGGGGACGGACAGATACGCAGTATTTT
TRBJ1-2	TRBD1	TRBV19	.	CASSIPDRGYGYTF	TGTGCCAGTAGTATCCCCGACAGGGGCTATGGCTACACCTTC
TRBJ2-7	TRBD1	TRBV6-5	.	CASSTDRRSYEQYF	TGTGCCAGCAGTACGGACAGGCGATCCTACGAGCAGTACTTC
TRBJ1-5	.	TRBV6-2/TRBV6-3	.	CASSRGLVFNQPQHF	TGTGCCAGCAGCCGAGGACTGGTTTTCAATCAGCCCCAGCATTTT
TRBJ1-1	.	TRBV9	.	CASSVDERPGTEAFF	TGTGCCAGCAGCGTAGACGAGAGGCCGGGAACTGAAGCTTTCTTT
TRBJ2-2	.	TRBV15	.	CATSPTYQLTANTGELFF	TGTGCCACCAGCCCGACCTACCAACTGACAGCGAACACCGGGGAGCTGTTTTTT
TRBJ1-1	.	TRBV19	.	CASSIGGGPAEAFF	TGTGCCAGTAGTATAGGCGGGGGCCCGGCTGAAGCTTTCTTT
TRBJ1-1	.	TRBV5-1	.	CASSPGRTAPMNTEAFF	TGCGCCAGCAGCCCCGGAAGGACAGCCCCTATGAACACTGAAGCTTTCTTT
TRBJ1-1	.	TRBV12-3/TRBV12-4	.	CASSFRESGMAFF	TGTGCCAGCAGTTTCAGGGAGTCCGGGATGGCTTTCTTT
TRBJ2-7	.	TRBV9	.	CASSAGAGTQAYEQYF	TGTGCCAGCAGCGCCGGGGCCGGGACACAAGCCTACGAGCAGTACTTC
TRBJ1-5	.	TRBV15	.	CATSRDLGQPQHF	TGTGCCACCAGCAGAGATTTGGGTCAGCCCCAGCATTTT
TRBJ1-2	TRBD1	TRBV12-3/TRBV12-4	.	CASRADRGIGYTF	TGTGCCAGCAGAGCGGACAGGGGGATTGGCTACACCTTC
TRBJ1-2	.	TRBV12-3/TRBV12-4	.	CASSPLLQSGYTF	TGTGCCAGCAGTCCGCTGCTGCAATCGGGCTACACCTTC
TRBJ1-2	TRBD1	TRBV6-5	.	CASSTGTGNYGYTF	TGTGCCAGCAGTACTGGGACAGGGAACTATGGCTACACCTTC